This T cell receptor (beta chain) was documented in a study of cytomegalovirus exposure and HLA in healthy donors. The V end was cut by 4 bases, the J end by 0 bases, with 15 bases between. The germline gives CDR1 MDHEN, CDR2 SYDVKM. The CDR3 is 16 amino acids. Each of the donors was a healthy bone marrow donor. PCR involved 60 Vbeta and 13 Jbeta primers. The assay was immunoSEQ multiplex PCR, and TCRdb's table has in-frame clones only and misses some. The data hold some 120,000 clones, with less than 85% observed a single time. The gene calls are TRBV28 and TRBJ1-2; unclear D gene. The sample was PBMCs. This TCR was sampled from a man aged 25-45 years in good health and CMV-seronegative. CDR3 in amino acids: CASSSLGGGANYGYTF. The CDR3 region has the DNA TGTGCCAGCAGTTCTCTTGGCGGAGGAGCTAACTATGGCTACACCTTC.